A single sample gave rise to the 3 T cell receptor beta chains below, sequenced in a study of molecular identifiers for immune sequencing clone quantification. TCRdb reanalysed the PCR reads using MiXCR and keeps one entry per CDR3 protein. Here the sample spans about 320,000 distinct CDR3 sequences, 24% being singletons. Sequenced sample: naive CD8+ T cells from blood, with Jurkat cell RNA spiked in. The subset was: FACS-sorted CD8+CD4-CCR7+CD45RA+ naive T cells. The receptor source for this set is a human donor in good health. Some libraries in this study had Jurkat cell RNA spiked in.

This clonotype was picked up many times. The chain combines TRBV5-4 with TRBJ2-5; maybe TRBD1 (6 bases). V was pared by 2 bases and J by 2 bases, with 10 bases between. Germline CDR1 SGHNT, CDR2 YYREEE (reference sequence). The CDR3 extends over 14 amino acids. DNA for the CDR3: TGTGCCAGCAGCTTAAAGGGGGAGCAAGAGACCCAGTACTTC. Its translation: CASSLKGEQETQYF.

In its sample, this clonotype was seen many times. The chain uses TRBV13 and TRBJ1-1; no definite D call. Looked up from germline, CDR1 is PRHDT and CDR2 is FYEKMQ (reference sequence). V was cut by 0 bases and J by 0 bases, with 14 bases left in between. The CDR3 runs 17 residues. CDR3 amino acids: CASSLGQSPWVNTEAFF. The CDR3 bases are TGTGCCAGCAGCTTAGGACAGTCCCCATGGGTGAACACTGAAGCTTTCTTT.

The gene calls are TRBV5-1 and TRBJ2-3; TRBD2 agrees at 10 bases. V dropped 3 bases and J dropped 0; count of bases not matched to a gene: 4. The CDR3 extends over 16 amino acids. The germline CDR1 and CDR2 sequences are SGHRS and YFSETQ. In DNA form, the CDR3 reads TGCGCCAGCAGCTACCTAGCGGGGGCTAGCACAGATACGCAGTATTTT. Translating gives CASSYLAGASTDTQYF.